This passage covers 26 T cell receptor beta chains from one sample sequenced in a study of cytomegalovirus exposure and HLA in healthy donors. PCR amplification relied on 60 Vbeta primers (plus 13 Jbeta primers). The table came from immunoSEQ multiplex PCR; TCRdb's copy has only in-frame clones and leaves some out. The table includes roughly 110,000 clones, roughly four fifths detected once. Material for sequencing was PBMCs. The receptor set was obtained from a woman aged 18-29 years in good health and CMV-seronegative.

This clone was picked up a small number of times. CDR3 DNA sequence: TGTGCCAGCAGCGGGACTAGCGGGAGCCCAGATACGCAGTATTTT. This translates into CASSGTSGSPDTQYF. The chain links TRBV2 to TRBJ2-3; TRBD2 matches at 14 bases. V lost 6 bases, J lost 4 bases, and 3 bases stayed unmatched. This CDR3 contains 15 residues. The germline CDR1 and CDR2 sequences are SNHLY and FYNNEI.

This chain uses TRBV5-6 with TRBJ1-1; 8 positions agree with TRBD1. This CDR3 contains 14 residues. The germline V gene has CDR1 SGHDT and CDR2 YYEEEE. Trimming at V came to 3 bases and at J to 7 bases, leaving 8 bases not matched to a gene. As DNA, the CDR3 is TGTGCCAGCAGCTGGGGACAGGCAGCCCATGAAGCTTTCTTT. It is translated as CASSWGQAAHEAFF.

The chain is built from TRBV28 and TRBJ1-2; 8 bases are a match to TRBD1. The CDR3 has 15 amino acids. V was clipped by 0 bases and J by 4 bases; unmatched bases: 4. From germline, CDR1 is MDHEN and CDR2 SYDVKM. The CDR3: CASSLWRQGTYGYTF. CDR3 coding DNA: TGTGCCAGCAGTTTATGGCGACAGGGGACCTATGGCTACACCTTC.

The J gene is TRBJ2-5, the V gene TRBV5-6; 9 nucleotides line up with TRBD2. Unmatched junction bases numbered 12, after V lost 4 bases and J lost 5 bases. CDR3 size: 16 residues. Germline V gene sequence: CDR1 SGHDT, CDR2 YYEEEE. The CDR3 bases are TGTGCCAGCAGCCCCCCCAGGCTAGCGGGAACCGAGACCCAGTACTTC. Protein product: CASSPPRLAGTETQYF.

The chain uses TRBV9 and TRBJ2-1, with D maybe TRBD2 (6 bases). Germline CDR1 SGDLS, CDR2 YYNGEE. V was clipped by 2 bases and J by 10 bases, with 16 bases between them. The length of the CDR3 is 14 residues. The CDR3 DNA reads TGTGCCAGCAGCGTGCAGCCCAGGGCGGGGGAGCAGTTCTTC. Translating it yields CASSVQPRAGEQFF. The entire variable domain, with the rest obtained from reference TRBV9 and TRBJ2-1, is as follows: DSGVTQTPKHLITATGQRVTLRCSPRSGDLSVYWYQQSLDQGLQFLIQYYNGEERAKGNILERFSAQQFPDLHSELNLSSLELGDSALYFCASSVQPRAGEQFFGPGTRLTVL.

The V call is TRBV7-2, the J call TRBJ1-2, with D perhaps TRBD1 (5 bases). V lost 5 bases to trimming and J lost 13 bases, with 17 bases between them. CDR1 SGHTA and CDR2 FQGNSA come from the germline V gene. CDR3 length: 12 amino acids. In DNA, the CDR3 is TGTGCCAGCAGCCGTCAGACGGGGGTGTGCACCTTC. This translates into CASSRQTGVCTF.

The V and J genes are TRBV28 and TRBJ2-5; 15 nucleotides agree with TRBD2. Trimming removed 6 bases from V and 5 bases from J; junction bases left unmatched: 4. This CDR3 is 15 amino acids long. Germline values: CDR1 MDHEN, CDR2 SYDVKM. CDR3 nucleotides: TGTGCCAGCAGCCGGACTAGCGGGGGGGCTGAGACCCAGTACTTC. Its protein product is CASSRTSGGAETQYF.

V usage is TRBV5-6 and J usage is TRBJ1-1, with D uncertain. Trimming removed 2 bases from V and 5 bases from J, with 19 bases in between. This CDR3 contains 16 residues. Germline V gene sequence: CDR1 SGHDT, CDR2 YYEEEE. Here the CDR3 reads CASSFTSRLESTEAFF. Written as DNA, the CDR3 is TGTGCCAGCAGCTTCACTTCAAGATTGGAGTCGACTGAAGCTTTCTTT.

This rearrangement joins TRBV12-5 to TRBJ1-1; 7 bases map to TRBD1. V lost 2 bases and J lost 4; bases outside the gene matches: 16. The CDR3 is 18 residues long. Germline values: CDR1 LGHNT, CDR2 FRNRAP. The CDR3 protein is CASGLYVATGIGFTEAFF. The CDR3, as DNA: TGTGCTAGTGGTTTGTACGTGGCGACAGGGATAGGTTTCACTGAAGCTTTCTTT. Full variable domain (rest looked up from reference TRBV12-5 and TRBJ1-1): DARVTQTPRHKVTEMGQEVTMRCQPILGHNTVFWYRQTMMQGLELLAYFRNRAPLDDSGMPKDRFSAEMPDATLATLKIQPSEPRDSAVYFCASGLYVATGIGFTEAFFGQGTRLTVV.

This chain links TRBV29-1 with TRBJ1-4; D is possibly TRBD1 (6 bases). Trimming left V 4 bases short and J 8 bases short, with 8 bases between. Germline V lookup: CDR1 SQVTM, CDR2 ANQGSEA. This CDR3 region has 11 residues. The CDR3 bases are TGCAGCGTTGGGGACATCGAAAAACTGTTTTTT. Translation: CSVGDIEKLFF.

This chain connects TRBV7-8 to TRBJ1-3, with D hard to call. Germline V gene sequence: CDR1 SGHVS, CDR2 FQNEAQ. Trimming stripped 0 bases from V and 0 bases from J, with 6 bases between. This CDR3 has 15 amino acids. CDR3 in amino acids: CASSLASFSGNTIYF. Here the CDR3 DNA reads TGTGCCAGCAGCTTAGCCAGTTTCTCTGGAAACACCATATATTTT.

Concerning this clone: In the same sample, other DNA sequences code for this CDR3. This chain connects TRBV27 to TRBJ1-5, with TRBD1 identical over 8 bases. This CDR3 comprises 15 residues. Germline CDR1 reads MNHEY; CDR2 reads SMNVEV (reference sequence). The V gene end was trimmed by 5 bases and the J gene end by 2 bases; junction bases not matched to a gene: 5. The CDR3 DNA sequence: TGTGCCAGCAGTCCCGGGACAGGCGGCAATCAGCCCCAGCATTTT. It is translated as CASSPGTGGNQPQHF.

The chain couples TRBV6-5 to TRBJ1-3, with unresolved D. V gave up 4 bases and J gave up 0 bases, with 4 bases separating them. CDR3 length: 13 amino acids. CDR1 is MNHEY, CDR2 SVGAGI, per germline. CDR3 amino acids: CASSSLSGNTIYF. CDR3 sequence (DNA): TGTGCCAGCAGTTCTCTCTCTGGAAACACCATATATTTT.

The chain couples TRBV6-6 to TRBJ2-2; no definite D call. With 7 bases removed from V and 3 bases from J, the gap between germline ends came to 12 bases. The germline V gene has CDR1 MNHNY and CDR2 SVGAGI (reference sequence). This CDR3 region has 14 residues. CDR3 sequence reads: CASTDTPDTGELFF. DNA of the CDR3: TGTGCCAGCACCGATACCCCAGACACCGGGGAGCTGTTTTTT.

This sequence joins TRBV7-9 and TRBJ1-1; TRBD1 agrees at 8 bases. The germline gives CDR1 SEHNR, CDR2 FQNEAQ (reference sequence). J was trimmed by 11 bases and V by 6 bases; bases with no gene match: 5. The CDR3 runs 11 residues. CDR3 bases: TGTGCCAGCAGTCGGGACAGGTCGGCTTTCTTT. As protein: CASSRDRSAFF.

V and J are TRBV29-1 and TRBJ1-1; D might be TRBD1 (5 bases). From germline, CDR1 is SQVTM and CDR2 ANQGSEA. The ends were cut back, 3 bases at V and 1 base at J, with 12 bases in the middle. This CDR3 spans 14 amino acids. The CDR3 bases are TGCAGCGTTGAGCGGGGGATATCGAACACTGAAGCTTTCTTT. Translating it yields CSVERGISNTEAFF.

This chain uses TRBV7-8 with TRBJ1-3; TRBD1 might be the D (6 bases). Germline CDR1 is SGHVS and CDR2 is FQNEAQ. The CDR3 extends over 15 amino acids. The V end was cut by 2 bases, the J end by 3 bases, with 11 bases between. Written as DNA, the CDR3 is TGTGCCAGCAGCTTAACAAACAGGGATGGAAACACCATATATTTT. It translates to CASSLTNRDGNTIYF. The variable domain in full, with the rest retrieved from reference TRBV7-8 and TRBJ1-3, is GAGVSQSPRYKVAKRGQDVALRCDPISGHVSLFWYQQALGQGPEFLTYFQNEAQLDKSGLPSDRFFAERPEGSVSTLKIQRTQQEDSAVYLCASSLTNRDGNTIYFGEGSWLTVV.

V is TRBV19 and J is TRBJ2-3, with 8 nucleotides matching TRBD1. V trimming: 9 bases; J trimming: 1 base; junction bases outside the gene matches: 9. CDR1 and CDR2 from the germline V gene are LNHDA and SQIVND (reference sequence). CDR3 size: 15 residues. The CDR3 DNA follows: TGTGCCAGCCTGGGACCGGGACAGGGCACAGATACGCAGTATTTT. Amino acid sequence: CASLGPGQGTDTQYF.

The V call is TRBV18, the J call TRBJ1-1; D not certain. The germline V gene encodes CDR1 KGHSH and CDR2 LQKENI. The CDR3 length is 12 residues. V was shortened by 5 bases and J by 3 bases, with 7 bases between the two germline ends. CDR3 nucleotide sequence: TGTGCCAGCTCAGTCCGGGACACTGAAGCTTTCTTT. Encoded protein: CASSVRDTEAFF.

This chain connects TRBV19 to TRBJ1-2; 7 nucleotides match TRBD1. In germline, CDR1 is LNHDA, CDR2 SQIVND (reference sequence). CDR3 size: 16 residues. V lost 5 bases to trimming and J lost 4 bases; unmatched junction nucleotides: 13. The CDR3 nucleotides read TGTGCCAGTAGTGCTACCGGGACAGTCTCCTTCTATGGCTACACCTTC. It translates to CASSATGTVSFYGYTF.

The rearrangement uses TRBV7-8 and TRBJ2-1, with 9 bases lining up with TRBD1. The CDR3 covers 17 residues. Germline CDR1 SGHVS, CDR2 FQNEAQ. Unmatched junction bases numbered 15, after V lost 5 bases and J lost 7 bases. CDR3 sequence (DNA): TGTGCCAGCAGCGTCGAACCCTCTGCCGGACAGGGGAATGAGCAGTTCTTC. Its translation is CASSVEPSAGQGNEQFF.

This chain connects TRBV18 to TRBJ1-1; D perhaps matches TRBD1 (5 bases). CDR1 and CDR2 (germline): KGHSH, LQKENI. The V end lost 2 bases, the J end lost 5 bases, and 15 bases lay between the germline ends. The CDR3 spans 15 residues. The CDR3 here is CASSPKDQGWTEAFF. The CDR3 DNA reads TGTGCCAGCTCACCAAAAGATCAGGGTTGGACTGAAGCTTTCTTT.

The V and J genes are TRBV9 and TRBJ2-2; TRBD1 is a possible D gene (6 bases). The CDR3 is 16 residues long. Germline assignment: CDR1 SGDLS and CDR2 YYNGEE. V was trimmed by 3 bases and J by 1 base, leaving 13 bases between them. For the CDR3, the DNA is TGTGCCAGCAGCGGCCCAGGACAGAAGAACACCGGGGAGCTGTTTTTT. Translation gives CASSGPGQKNTGELFF. Using reference TRBV9 and TRBJ2-2 for the parts outside the CDR3, the full variable domain is DSGVTQTPKHLITATGQRVTLRCSPRSGDLSVYWYQQSLDQGLQFLIQYYNGEERAKGNILERFSAQQFPDLHSELNLSSLELGDSALYFCASSGPGQKNTGELFFGEGSRLTVL.

The sample holds a few counts of this clone. The CDR3 region is CASSLDRGVEAFF. In nucleotides, the CDR3 is TGTGCCAGCAGCTTAGATCGGGGGGTAGAAGCTTTCTTT. This chain uses TRBV11-2 with TRBJ1-1, with D perhaps TRBD1 (5 bases). The CDR3 is 13 residues long. The V end lost 0 bases, the J end lost 8 bases, and 10 bases lay between the germline ends. CDR1 is SGHAT and CDR2 is FQNNGV in the germline V gene.

The chain carries TRBV29-1 and TRBJ1-1; 7 nucleotides agree with TRBD1. The germline V gene encodes CDR1 SQVTM and CDR2 ANQGSEA. V trimming: 0 bases; J trimming: 4 bases; junction bases outside the gene matches: 5. The CDR3 has 14 amino acids. The CDR3 here is CSVEDSRDSTEAFF. CDR3 bases: TGCAGCGTTGAAGATTCAAGGGACAGCACTGAAGCTTTCTTT.

This clone was seen a few times. The V and J genes are TRBV2 and TRBJ2-2, with 8 bases fitting TRBD2. The germline CDR1 and CDR2 sequences are SNHLY and FYNNEI. J gave up 7 bases and V 7 bases, and 5 bases lay outside the gene matches. CDR3 length: 13 amino acids. The CDR3 region is CASMTSAIGELFF. CDR3 bases: TGTGCCAGCATGACTAGCGCAATCGGGGAGCTGTTTTTT. Full variable domain (missing parts from reference TRBV2 and TRBJ2-2): EPEVTQTPSHQVTQMGQEVILRCVPISNHLYFYWYRQILGQKVEFLVSFYNNEISEKSEIFDDQFSVERPDGSNFTLKIRSTKLEDSAMYFCASMTSAIGELFFGEGSRLTVL.